This T cell receptor beta chain was found in a study of cytomegalovirus exposure and HLA in healthy donors (dated by TCRdb to about 2017). For the study in its entirety: The 666 repertoires of the first cohort and the 110 or so validation repertoires were produced on the same platform, according to a later analysis. The study aimed to test whether signatures of past pathogen exposure could be identified by cataloging public T cell receptors. Besides the first cohort of approximately 670 subjects, a separate validation cohort made up of roughly 130 different subjects was used. To predict cytomegalovirus infection status, the study brought together high-throughput TCR immunosequencing, statistical association of individual TCRs with disease status, and machine learning. Study-wide conclusions, independent of this receptor: Across donors, most TCR sequences were observed very rarely, whereas some public TCRs were present in many individuals. A later analysis had no HLA typing for the validation cohort, so co-occurrence there was scored across all 110 or so repertoires. A later analysis found that TCRs clustered in the first cohort also tended to co-occur in the 120 validation repertoires, with approximately 94% of cluster scores above 0. Three of the identified cytomegalovirus-associated TCR beta chains were confirmed in vitro to be specific for cytomegalovirus antigens. It was suggested by the authors that the approach could potentially be generalized to other disease states and immunological phenotypes. The study listed approximately 150 TCR beta chains as associated with cytomegalovirus. Cytomegalovirus status was reported to be diagnosed by the classifier with high specificity and sensitivity in both the original and validation cohorts.

V lost 5 bases and J lost 8 bases; the stretch between them is 12 bases long. Counted from cysteine to phenylalanine, this CDR3 has 12 amino acids. Solely the CDR3 DNA is kept, with 36 bases framed from the first base. As encoded in the germline V gene, CDR1 is SNHLY while CDR2 is FYNNEI. The library was produced with the immunoSEQ multiplex PCR assay. Per the authors' processing: To diagnose cytomegalovirus status from the catalog of TCR beta chain sequences, a statistical classification framework was built. TCRdb retrieved this table from immuneACCESS and kept in-frame rearrangements only. Not all clones are present; in checked studies, unresolved V genes account for under half, and no reason is known for the remainder. V, J and clone size were drawn from that table, and D and trimming were deduced from the DNA. The sample includes 100,000 or so clones, with 85% observed a single time. Of the sample, more than 20% is held by the ten largest clones.

To note about this clone: No antigen is known for it. Base qualities are missing; no much larger clone stands one base away.

Separate from the approximately 690-subject first cohort, the validation cohort of roughly 120 subjects was the group to which the donors belonged. Sequencing was performed on PBMCs. The sequence was obtained from a man aged 18 to 29 in good health and CMV-seropositive. This receptor chain uses TRBV2 and TRBJ1-1, with the D gene not confidently named. In nucleotides, the sequence is TGTGCCAGCAGTCCGCCACTTGAAGAAGCTTTCTTT. Protein translation: CASSPPLEEAFF. Supplemented by the reference TRBV2 and TRBJ1-1 proteins around the CDR3, the complete variable domain is EPEVTQTPSHQVTQMGQEVILRCVPISNHLYFYWYRQILGQKVEFLVSFYNNEISEKSEIFDDQFSVERPDGSNFTLKIRSTKLEDSAMYFCASSPPLEEAFFGQGTRLTVV.